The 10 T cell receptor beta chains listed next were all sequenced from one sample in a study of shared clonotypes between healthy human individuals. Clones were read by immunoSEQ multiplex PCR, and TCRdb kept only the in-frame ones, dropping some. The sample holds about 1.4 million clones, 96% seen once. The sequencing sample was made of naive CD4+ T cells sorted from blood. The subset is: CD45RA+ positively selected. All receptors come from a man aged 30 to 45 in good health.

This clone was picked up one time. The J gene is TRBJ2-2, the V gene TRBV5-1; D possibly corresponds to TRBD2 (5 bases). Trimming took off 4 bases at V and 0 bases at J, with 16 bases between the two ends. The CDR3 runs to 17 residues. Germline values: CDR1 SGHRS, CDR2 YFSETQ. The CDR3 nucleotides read TGCGCCAGCAGCATTGGAGGTGGCCCATCGAACACCGGGGAGCTGTTTTTT. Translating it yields CASSIGGGPSNTGELFF.

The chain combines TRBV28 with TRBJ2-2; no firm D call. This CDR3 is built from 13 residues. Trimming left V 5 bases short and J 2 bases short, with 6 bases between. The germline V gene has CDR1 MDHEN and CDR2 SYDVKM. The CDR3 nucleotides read TGTGCCAGCAGTGTCAGCAACACCGGGGAGCTGTTTTTT. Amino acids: CASSVSNTGELFF.

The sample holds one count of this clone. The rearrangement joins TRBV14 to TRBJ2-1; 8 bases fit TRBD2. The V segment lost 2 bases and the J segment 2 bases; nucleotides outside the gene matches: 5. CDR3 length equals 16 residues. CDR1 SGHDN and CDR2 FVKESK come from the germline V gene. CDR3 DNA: TGTGCCAGCAGCCAATTCCCAGCGGGAGCCTACAATGAGCAGTTCTTC. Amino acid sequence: CASSQFPAGAYNEQFF.

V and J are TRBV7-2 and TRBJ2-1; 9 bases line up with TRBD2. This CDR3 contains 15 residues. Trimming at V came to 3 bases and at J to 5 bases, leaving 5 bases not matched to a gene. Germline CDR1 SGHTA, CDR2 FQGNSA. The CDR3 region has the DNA TGTGCCAGCAGCTTTTCGACTAGCGGCCACAATGAGCAGTTCTTC. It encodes CASSFSTSGHNEQFF. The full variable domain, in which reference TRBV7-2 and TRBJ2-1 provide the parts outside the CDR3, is GAGVSQSPSNKVTEKGKDVELRCDPISGHTALYWYRQSLGQGLEFLIYFQGNSAPDKSGLPSDRFSAERTGGSVSTLTIQRTQQEDSAVYLCASSFSTSGHNEQFFGPGTRLTVL.

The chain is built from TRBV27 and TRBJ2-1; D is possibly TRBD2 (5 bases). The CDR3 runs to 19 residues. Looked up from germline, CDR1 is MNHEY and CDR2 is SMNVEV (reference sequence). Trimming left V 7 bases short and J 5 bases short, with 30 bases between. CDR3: CASISLVRRRRSGNNEQFF. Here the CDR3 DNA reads TGTGCCAGCATTTCCTTGGTTCGGCGCAGGCGGTCGGGGAACAATGAGCAGTTCTTC.

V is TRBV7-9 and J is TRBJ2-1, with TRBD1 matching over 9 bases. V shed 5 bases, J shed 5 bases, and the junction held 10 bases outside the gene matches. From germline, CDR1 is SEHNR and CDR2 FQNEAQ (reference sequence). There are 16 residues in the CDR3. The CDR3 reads CASSVGAGTGNNEQFF. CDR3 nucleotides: TGTGCCAGCAGCGTAGGGGCCGGGACAGGGAACAATGAGCAGTTCTTC.

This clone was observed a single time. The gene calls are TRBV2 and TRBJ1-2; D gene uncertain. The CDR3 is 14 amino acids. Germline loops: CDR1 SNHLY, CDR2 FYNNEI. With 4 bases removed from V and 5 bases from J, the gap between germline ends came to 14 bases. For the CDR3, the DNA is TGTGCCAGCAGTGGACTGACGGCTACTTATGGCTACACCTTC. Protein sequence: CASSGLTATYGYTF.

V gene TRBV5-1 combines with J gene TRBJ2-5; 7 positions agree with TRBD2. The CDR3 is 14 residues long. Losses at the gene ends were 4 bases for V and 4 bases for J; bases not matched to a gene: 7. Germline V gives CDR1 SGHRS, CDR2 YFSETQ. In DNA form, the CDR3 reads TGCGCCAGCAGCCCCGTCGGGGGGAGAGAGACCCAGTACTTC. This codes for CASSPVGGRETQYF.

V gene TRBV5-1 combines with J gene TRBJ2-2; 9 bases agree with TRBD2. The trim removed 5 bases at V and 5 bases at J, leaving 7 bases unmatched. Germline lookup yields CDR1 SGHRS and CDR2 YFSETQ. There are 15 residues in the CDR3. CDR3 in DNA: TGCGCCAGCAGTACTAGCGGGCGAGGTACCGGGGAGCTGTTTTTT. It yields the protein CASSTSGRGTGELFF.

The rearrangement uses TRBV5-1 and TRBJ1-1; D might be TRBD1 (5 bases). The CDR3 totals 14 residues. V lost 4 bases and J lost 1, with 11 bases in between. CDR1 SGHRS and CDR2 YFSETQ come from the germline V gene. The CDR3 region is CASSPGPTNTEAFF. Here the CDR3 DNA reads TGCGCCAGCAGCCCGGGGCCGACGAACACTGAAGCTTTCTTT.